The entry that follows covers one T cell receptor (beta chain) sequence. What it recognizes is unknown. A second about 6 to 12 cycle PCR used barcoded and J-beta primers. TCRdb analysed the 5' RACE reads with MiXCR anew, one entry per CDR3 protein. The sample consists of about a million distinct CDR3 sequences, roughly two fifths of them appearing once. The data are from a study of blood T cells in healthy people across ages. Trimming took 3 bases from V and 6 from J; bases not matched to a gene: 8. CDR1 is DFQATT, CDR2 SNEGSKA, per germline (reference sequence). This CDR3 has 14 amino acids. Whole-study results and caveats: Compared with aged donors, long-lived donors showed fewer expanded clones, suggesting selection.

The source material was blood. This chain joins TRBV20-1 and TRBJ1-5; 7 bases line up with TRBD1. The sequence came from a man in his late teens or twenties in good health. CDR3 in DNA: TGCAGTGCTAGGCTGCAGGGGGAAGGTCAGCCCCAGCATTTT. Translating gives CSARLQGEGQPQHF.